This paragraph covers one T cell receptor (beta chain) sequence. The CDR3 spans 19 residues. CDR1 is MNHEY and CDR2 is SMNVEV in the germline V gene (reference sequence). V was clipped by 0 bases and J by 5 bases; unmatched bases: 14. The data are from a study of cytomegalovirus exposure and HLA in healthy donors. PCR was performed using 60 Vbeta and 13 Jbeta primers. This table comes from immunoSEQ multiplex PCR, and its TCRdb copy is limited to in-frame clones, with some not included. The sample holds 150,000 to 200,000 clones, around 81% seen once. Specimen: PBMCs. J is TRBJ1-5 and V is TRBV27; 9 positions agree with TRBD1. The origin of this receptor is a woman in her 30s in good health and CMV-seronegative. The CDR3: CASSLSGTGLYFRDQPQHF. For the CDR3, the DNA is TGTGCCAGCAGTTTATCGGGGACAGGGCTCTATTTTAGGGATCAGCCCCAGCATTTT.